This T cell receptor beta chain is drawn from a study of long-term antiretroviral therapy in people with HIV. The V gene's germline CDR1 is SSHAT and CDR2 FNYEAQ (reference sequence). The CDR3 consists of 16 residues. V shed 5 bases and J 4 bases; nucleotides not matched to a gene: 11. Version v3.0 of the immunoSEQ assay ran at survey level. The assay was immunoSEQ multiplex PCR, and TCRdb's table has in-frame clones only and misses some. The sample comprises 25,000 or so clones, about 85% of which are singletons, and around 3.6% rests with the top ten. The sample was unsorted PBMCs, taken 1.9 years after starting antiretroviral therapy. The chain joins TRBV7-7 to TRBJ2-1, with 7 nucleotides matching TRBD1. The TCR comes from a woman between 25 and 40 years old with HIV. DNA for the CDR3: TGTGCCAGCAGCCACGGACAGGTAGGAGTTTACAATGAGCAGTTCTTC. It encodes CASSHGQVGVYNEQFF.